This TCR beta chain was sequenced in a study of beta chain features in type 1 diabetes. General study results and limits: VDJ junctions in type 1 diabetes patients carried more deletions and fewer insertions. Among patients, naive, central memory and Treg TCRB repertoires appeared more similar than among healthy donors. A moderate, significant TCRB CDR3 shortening appeared in type 1 diabetes across four CD4+ subsets.

CD45RO/CCR7/CD25/CD127/CD95/CD27 sorting isolated CD4+ naive, central memory, regulatory and stem cell-like memory cells. As for this clone: Its antigen is currently unknown. Other DNA sequences within the sample encode an identical CDR3.

The whole isolated RNA underwent reverse transcription, so sequencing captured expressed TCRB transcripts. The table came from immunoSEQ multiplex PCR; TCRdb's copy has only in-frame clones and leaves some out. The sample carries about 410,000 clones, more than 11% recorded once. Trimming pared 0 bases from V and 7 bases from J, leaving 8 bases between. The CDR3 runs 13 residues. Germline V gene sequence: CDR1 SGDLS, CDR2 YYNGEE. The receptor was isolated from a man aged 25-45 years in good health. The chain uses TRBV9 and TRBJ2-1; possible D gene TRBD1, 5 bases. The sequencing sample was made of naive CD4+ T cells from blood. CDR3 nucleotide sequence: TGTGCCAGCAGCGTAGGGCCAGGGAATGAGCAGTTCTTC. Its translation: CASSVGPGNEQFF.